This TCR beta chain was sequenced during a study of T cell changes during pregnancy in multiple sclerosis. Per germline, CDR1 SGHTA and CDR2 FQGNSA. Trimming cost V 4 bases and J 3 bases; bases outside gene matches: 6. This CDR3 has 15 amino acids. Some clones are missing from TCRdb's copy, which holds only in-frame ones; the method was immunoSEQ multiplex PCR. The profile covers about 100,000 clones, with over 80% appearing a single time and about 1.9% taken by the ten largest. The V and J genes are TRBV7-2 and TRBJ2-7; TRBD2 matches 10 bases. The sequenced sample was peripheral blood, obtained after pregnancy. The TCR originated in a female donor with multiple sclerosis, enrolled in a pregnancy study. For the CDR3, the DNA is TGTGCCAGCAGCTCCGGACTAGCGGTGAACTACGAGCAGTACTTC. Protein product: CASSSGLAVNYEQYF.